This T cell receptor (beta chain) was sequenced in a study of blood T cells in healthy people across ages. A second PCR, run for roughly 7 to 11 cycles, used a sample-barcoded 5' primer plus a J-beta primer mix. A single record per CDR3 protein comes from TCRdb applying MiXCR to the 5' RACE reads. The repertoire holds 1.5 million to 2 million distinct CDR3 sequences, around 48% seen once, with approximately 2% in the top ten. Extractions gave at least 5 micrograms of total RNA per sample. This clonotype was seen more than once but under ten times. Its antigen is not identified. Points from the study as a whole: No one knew whether donors had CMV, which possibly confounded expanded clonotype changes. Strong correlation existed between TCR beta diversity and naive T cell percentage. TCR beta diversity, measured per million T cells, fell in a roughly linear way with age.

The receptor comes from a middle-aged woman in good health. The sample consisted of blood.

CDR3 protein: CASSHGTGAVSNYGYTF. CDR3 nucleotides: TGTGCCAGCAGCCACGGGACAGGGGCAGTATCTAACTATGGCTACACCTTC. The chain uses TRBV7-2 and TRBJ1-2; TRBD1 matches 10 bases. Trimming removed 5 bases from V and 0 bases from J; junction bases left unmatched: 9. Germline V gene sequence: CDR1 SGHTA, CDR2 FQGNSA. This CDR3 has 17 amino acids.